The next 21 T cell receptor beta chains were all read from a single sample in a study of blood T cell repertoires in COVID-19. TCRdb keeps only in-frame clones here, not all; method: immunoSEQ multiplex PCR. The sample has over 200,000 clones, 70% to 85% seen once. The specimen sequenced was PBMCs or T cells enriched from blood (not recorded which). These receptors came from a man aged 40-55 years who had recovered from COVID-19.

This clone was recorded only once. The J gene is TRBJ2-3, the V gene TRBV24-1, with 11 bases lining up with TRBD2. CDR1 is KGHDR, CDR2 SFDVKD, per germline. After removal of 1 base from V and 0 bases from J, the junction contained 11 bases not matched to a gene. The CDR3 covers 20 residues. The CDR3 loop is CATSDLEASGGSYSTDTQYF. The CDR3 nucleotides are TGTGCCACCAGTGATTTAGAGGCTAGCGGGGGGTCTTATAGCACAGATACGCAGTATTTT.

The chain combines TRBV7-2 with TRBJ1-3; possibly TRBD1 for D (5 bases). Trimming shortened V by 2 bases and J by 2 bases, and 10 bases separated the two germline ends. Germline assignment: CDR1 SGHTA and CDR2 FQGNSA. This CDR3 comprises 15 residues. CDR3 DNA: TGTGCCAGCAGCTTAACGGGGGGAGCTGGAAACACCATATATTTT. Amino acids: CASSLTGGAGNTIYF. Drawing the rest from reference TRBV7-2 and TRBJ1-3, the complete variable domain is GAGVSQSPSNKVTEKGKDVELRCDPISGHTALYWYRQSLGQGLEFLIYFQGNSAPDKSGLPSDRFSAERTGGSVSTLTIQRTQQEDSAVYLCASSLTGGAGNTIYFGEGSWLTVV.

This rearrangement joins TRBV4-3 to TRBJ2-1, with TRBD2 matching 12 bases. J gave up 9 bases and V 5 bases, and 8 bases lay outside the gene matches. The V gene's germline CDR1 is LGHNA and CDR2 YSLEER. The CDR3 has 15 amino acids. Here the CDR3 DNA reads TGCGCCAGCAGCTCCCTGACTAGCGGGGGCGGTGAGCAGTTCTTC. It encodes CASSSLTSGGGEQFF.

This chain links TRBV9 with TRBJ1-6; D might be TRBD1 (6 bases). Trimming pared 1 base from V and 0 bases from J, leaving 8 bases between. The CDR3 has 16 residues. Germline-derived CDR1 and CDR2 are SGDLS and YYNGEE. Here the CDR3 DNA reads TGTGCCAGCAGCGTAACGGACAGCTCCTATAATTCACCCCTCCACTTT. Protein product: CASSVTDSSYNSPLHF. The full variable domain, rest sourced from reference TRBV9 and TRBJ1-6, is DSGVTQTPKHLITATGQRVTLRCSPRSGDLSVYWYQQSLDQGLQFLIQYYNGEERAKGNILERFSAQQFPDLHSELNLSSLELGDSALYFCASSVTDSSYNSPLHFGNGTRLTVT.

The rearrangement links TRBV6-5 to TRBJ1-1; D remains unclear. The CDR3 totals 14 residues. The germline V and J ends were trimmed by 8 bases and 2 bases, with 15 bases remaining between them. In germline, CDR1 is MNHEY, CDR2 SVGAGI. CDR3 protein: CASRGSVRNTEAFF. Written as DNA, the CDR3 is TGTGCCAGCCGGGGTTCCGTTCGTAACACTGAAGCTTTCTTT.

The chain's CDR3 is CASSEGGASSYEQYF. The CDR3 region has the DNA TGTGCCAGCAGTGAGGGCGGGGCGAGCTCCTACGAGCAGTACTTC. The chain combines TRBV25-1 with TRBJ2-7; D might be TRBD2 (6 bases). Germline V gene lookup returns CDR1 MGHDK and CDR2 SYGVNS. The CDR3 runs 15 residues. Deletions cut 3 bases from V and 0 bases from J, with 12 bases between.

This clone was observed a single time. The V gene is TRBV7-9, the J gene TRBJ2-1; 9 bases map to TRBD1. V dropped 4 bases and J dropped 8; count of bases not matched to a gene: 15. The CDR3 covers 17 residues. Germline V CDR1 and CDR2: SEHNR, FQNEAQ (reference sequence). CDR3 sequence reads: CASSSTIGQGMRDEQFF. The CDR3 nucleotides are TGTGCCAGCAGCTCCACAATAGGACAGGGGATGAGGGATGAGCAGTTCTTC.

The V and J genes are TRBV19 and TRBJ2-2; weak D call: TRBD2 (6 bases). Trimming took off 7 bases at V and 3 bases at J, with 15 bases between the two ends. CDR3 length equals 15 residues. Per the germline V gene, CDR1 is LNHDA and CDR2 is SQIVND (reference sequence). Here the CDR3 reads CASTLGDSYTGELFF. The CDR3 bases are TGTGCCAGTACCCTGGGGGACTCCTACACCGGGGAGCTGTTTTTT. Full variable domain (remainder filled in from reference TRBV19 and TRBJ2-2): DGGITQSPKYLFRKEGQNVTLSCEQNLNHDAMYWYRQDPGQGLRLIYYSQIVNDFQKGDIAEGYSVSREKKESFPLTVTSAQKNPTAFYLCASTLGDSYTGELFFGEGSRLTVL.

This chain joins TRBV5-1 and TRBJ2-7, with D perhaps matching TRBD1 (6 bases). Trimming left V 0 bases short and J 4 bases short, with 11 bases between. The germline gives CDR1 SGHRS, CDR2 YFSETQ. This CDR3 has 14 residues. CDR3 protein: CASSLGGQRYEQYF. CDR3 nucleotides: TGCGCCAGCAGCTTGGGGGGACAACGTTACGAGCAGTACTTC.

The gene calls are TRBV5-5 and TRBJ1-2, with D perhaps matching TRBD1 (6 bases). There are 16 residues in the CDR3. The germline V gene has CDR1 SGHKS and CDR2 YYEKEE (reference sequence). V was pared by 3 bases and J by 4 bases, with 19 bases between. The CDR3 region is CASSSTTGIDGYGYTF. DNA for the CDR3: TGTGCCAGCAGCTCTACCACAGGGATAGATGGCTATGGCTACACCTTC. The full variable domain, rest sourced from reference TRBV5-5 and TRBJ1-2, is DAGVTQSPTHLIKTRGQQVTLRCSPISGHKSVSWYQQVLGQGPQFIFQYYEKEERGRGNFPDRFSARQFPNYSSELNVNALLLGDSALYLCASSSTTGIDGYGYTFGSGTRLTVV.

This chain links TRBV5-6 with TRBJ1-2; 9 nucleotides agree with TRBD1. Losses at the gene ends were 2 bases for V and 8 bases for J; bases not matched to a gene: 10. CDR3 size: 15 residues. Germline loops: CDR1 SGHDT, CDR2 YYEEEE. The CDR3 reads CASSLYRGPRIGYTF. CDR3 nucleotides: TGTGCCAGCAGCTTATACAGGGGGCCCAGGATAGGCTACACCTTC.

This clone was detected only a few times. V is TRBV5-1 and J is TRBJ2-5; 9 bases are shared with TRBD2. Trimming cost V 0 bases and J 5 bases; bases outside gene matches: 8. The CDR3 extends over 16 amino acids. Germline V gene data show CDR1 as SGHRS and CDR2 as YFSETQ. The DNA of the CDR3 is TGCGCCAGCAGCTTGGAAATTAGCGGGGGTTGGGAGACCCAGTACTTC. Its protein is CASSLEISGGWETQYF.

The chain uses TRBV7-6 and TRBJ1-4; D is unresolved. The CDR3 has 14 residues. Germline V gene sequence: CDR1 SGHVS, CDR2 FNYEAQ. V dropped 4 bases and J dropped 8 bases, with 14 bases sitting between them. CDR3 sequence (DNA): TGTGCCAGCAGCTCACCCCTCCGGGGAGAAAAACTGTTTTTT. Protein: CASSSPLRGEKLFF.

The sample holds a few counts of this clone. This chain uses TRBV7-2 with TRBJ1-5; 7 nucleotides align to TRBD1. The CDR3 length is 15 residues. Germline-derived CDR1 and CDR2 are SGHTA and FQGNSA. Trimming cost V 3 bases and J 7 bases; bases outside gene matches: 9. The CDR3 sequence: CASSFGPGGSQPQHF. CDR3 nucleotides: TGTGCCAGCAGCTTTGGTCCAGGGGGGAGCCAGCCCCAGCATTTT.

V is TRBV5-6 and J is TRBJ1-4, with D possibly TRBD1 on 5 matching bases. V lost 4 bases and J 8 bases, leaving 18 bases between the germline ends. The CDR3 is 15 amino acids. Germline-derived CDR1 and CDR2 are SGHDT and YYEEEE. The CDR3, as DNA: TGTGCCAGCAGCCACACAGGAAGGGAGGACGAAAAACTGTTTTTT. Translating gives CASSHTGREDEKLFF.

The DNA for the CDR3 is TGTGCCAGCATACAGGGCAATCAGCCCCAGCATTTT. Protein: CASIQGNQPQHF. This rearrangement joins TRBV28 to TRBJ1-5, with D possibly being TRBD1 (5 bases). With 7 bases removed from V and 2 bases from J, the gap between germline ends came to 6 bases. The CDR3 sequence is 12 residues long. Germline loops: CDR1 MDHEN, CDR2 SYDVKM.

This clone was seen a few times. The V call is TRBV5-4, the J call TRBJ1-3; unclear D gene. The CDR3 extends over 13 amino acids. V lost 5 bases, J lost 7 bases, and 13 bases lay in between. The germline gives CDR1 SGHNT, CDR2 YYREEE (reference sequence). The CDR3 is CASRGGLLNTIYF. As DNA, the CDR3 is TGTGCCAGCAGGGGCGGACTTCTCAACACCATATATTTT.

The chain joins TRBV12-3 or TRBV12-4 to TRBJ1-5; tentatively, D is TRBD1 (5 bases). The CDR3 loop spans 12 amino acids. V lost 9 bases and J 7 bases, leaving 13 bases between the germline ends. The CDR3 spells CASGRRVQPQHF. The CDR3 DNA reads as TGTGCCAGTGGGCGCAGGGTACAGCCCCAGCATTTT.

CDR3 protein: CASSSKTGIKETQYF. CDR3 sequence (DNA): TGTGCCAGCAGTTCGAAGACAGGAATTAAAGAGACCCAGTACTTC. J is TRBJ2-5 and V is TRBV6-5, with TRBD1 as a possible D gene (6 bases). V lost 4 bases and J lost 3, with 15 bases in between. The CDR3 is 15 amino acids. CDR1 and CDR2 from the germline V gene are MNHEY and SVGAGI.

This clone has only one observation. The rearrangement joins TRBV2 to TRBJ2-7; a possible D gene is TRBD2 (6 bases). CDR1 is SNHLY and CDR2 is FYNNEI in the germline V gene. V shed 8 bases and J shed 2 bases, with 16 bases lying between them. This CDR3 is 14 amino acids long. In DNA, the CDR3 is TGTGCCAGCCGGGTGGAGGGTCTGGCCTACGAGCAGTACTTC. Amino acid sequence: CASRVEGLAYEQYF.

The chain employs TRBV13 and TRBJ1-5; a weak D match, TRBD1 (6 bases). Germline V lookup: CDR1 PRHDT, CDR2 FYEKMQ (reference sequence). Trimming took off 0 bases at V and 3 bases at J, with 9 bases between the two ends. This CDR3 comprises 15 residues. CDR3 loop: CASSLGGTHNQPQHF. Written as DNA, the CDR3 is TGTGCCAGCAGCTTAGGCGGGACACACAATCAGCCCCAGCATTTT. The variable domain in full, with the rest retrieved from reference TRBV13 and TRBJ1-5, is AAGVIQSPRHLIKEKRETATLKCYPIPRHDTVYWYQQGPGQDPQFLISFYEKMQSDKGSIPDRFSAQQFSDYHSELNMSSLELGDSALYFCASSLGGTHNQPQHFGDGTRLSIL.